The sequence of this T cell receptor (beta chain) was determined in a study of blood T cell repertoires in COVID-19. Study-wide background: Samples representing acute and convalescent COVID-19 were sourced from the United States, Italy and Spain. T cells, B-cell-depleted T cells, or PBMCs supplied cDNA or gDNA.

This clone occurred a few times. In the original workflow: Cell counts per sample came from amplifying reference gene primers. Here immunoSEQ multiplex PCR was the method, and the copy in TCRdb shows in-frame clones only, minus some. For V, J and clone size, that table is used; D and trimming come from the DNA. Among about 78,000 clones listed, 77% were seen once. The CDR3 sequence is 14 residues long. V gave up 1 base and J gave up 3 bases, with 10 bases separating them. Looked up from germline, CDR1 is SEHNR and CDR2 is FQNEAQ (reference sequence). The clonotype originates from a human donor in a cohort sampled during active COVID-19. The genes are TRBV7-9 and TRBJ2-7, with D possibly being TRBD1 (6 bases). The sample taken for sequencing was peripheral blood. The CDR3 region is CASSLGRGSYEQYF. The CDR3 bases are TGTGCCAGCAGCTTAGGCAGGGGAAGCTACGAGCAGTACTTC.